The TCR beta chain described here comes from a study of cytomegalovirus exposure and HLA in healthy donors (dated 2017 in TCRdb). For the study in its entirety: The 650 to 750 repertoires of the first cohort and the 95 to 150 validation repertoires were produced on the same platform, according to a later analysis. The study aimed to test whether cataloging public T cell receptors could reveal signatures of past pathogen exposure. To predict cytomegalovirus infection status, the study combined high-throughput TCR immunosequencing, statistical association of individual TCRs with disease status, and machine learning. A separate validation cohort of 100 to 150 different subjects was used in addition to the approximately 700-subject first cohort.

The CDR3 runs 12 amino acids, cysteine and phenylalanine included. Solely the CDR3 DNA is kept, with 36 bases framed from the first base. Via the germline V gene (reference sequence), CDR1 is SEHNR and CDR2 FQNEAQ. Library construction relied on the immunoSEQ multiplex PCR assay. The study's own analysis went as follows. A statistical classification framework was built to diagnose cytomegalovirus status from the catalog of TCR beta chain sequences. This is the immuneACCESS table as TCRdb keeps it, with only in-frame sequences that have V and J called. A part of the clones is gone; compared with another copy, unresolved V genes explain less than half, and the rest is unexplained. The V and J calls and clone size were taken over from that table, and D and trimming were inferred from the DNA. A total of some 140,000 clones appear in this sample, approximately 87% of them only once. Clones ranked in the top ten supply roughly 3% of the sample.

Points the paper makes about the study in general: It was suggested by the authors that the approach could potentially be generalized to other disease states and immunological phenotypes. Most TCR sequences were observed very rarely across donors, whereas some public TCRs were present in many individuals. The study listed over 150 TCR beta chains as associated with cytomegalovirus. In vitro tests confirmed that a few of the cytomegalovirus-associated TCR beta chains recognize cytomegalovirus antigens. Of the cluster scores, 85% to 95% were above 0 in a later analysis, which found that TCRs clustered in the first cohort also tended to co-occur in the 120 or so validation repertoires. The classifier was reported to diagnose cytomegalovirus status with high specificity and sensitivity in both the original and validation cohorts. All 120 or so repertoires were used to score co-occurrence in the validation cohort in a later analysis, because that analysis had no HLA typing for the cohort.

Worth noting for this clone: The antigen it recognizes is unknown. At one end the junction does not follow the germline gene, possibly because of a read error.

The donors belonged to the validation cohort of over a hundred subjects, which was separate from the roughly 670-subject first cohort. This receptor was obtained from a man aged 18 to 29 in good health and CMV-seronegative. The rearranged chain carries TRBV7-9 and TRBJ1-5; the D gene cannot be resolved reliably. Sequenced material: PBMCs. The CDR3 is CASSLGDSPQHF. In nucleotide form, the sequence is TGTGCCAGCAGTTTAGGTGACTCTCCCCAGCATTTT.